The source of this TCR beta chain is a study of CD8 T cells in ankylosing spondylitis. Points from the study as a whole: Disease-linked clones had a CD8+ phenotype and relatively low frequency in peripheral blood. Earlier literature documents some of the motif variants in reactive arthritis synovial fluid and blood. Significantly higher representation of disease-linked clones was reported for matched ankylosing spondylitis synovial fluid. There was a TCR beta motif, made of eight highly homologous variants, that appeared characteristic of ankylosing spondylitis blood.

Each CDR3 protein gets one entry after TCRdb re-called the 5' RACE reads with MiXCR. The sample carries approximately 350,000 distinct CDR3 sequences, approximately 20% recorded once. On this clonotype: The target antigen is unknown.

The receptor comes from a male donor with ankylosing spondylitis or in good health (not recorded which). The sample consisted of blood, either unsorted or a sorted T cell fraction (not recorded which).

This CDR3 reads CSVGLQGAGYNEQFF. The DNA of the CDR3 is TGCAGCGTTGGGCTACAGGGGGCAGGCTACAATGAGCAGTTCTTC. The rearrangement joins TRBV29-1 to TRBJ2-1; 9 bases fit TRBD1. Germline assignment: CDR1 SQVTM and CDR2 ANQGSEA. The CDR3 totals 15 residues. With 4 bases clipped from V and 3 bases from J, the junction kept 7 bases outside the gene matches.